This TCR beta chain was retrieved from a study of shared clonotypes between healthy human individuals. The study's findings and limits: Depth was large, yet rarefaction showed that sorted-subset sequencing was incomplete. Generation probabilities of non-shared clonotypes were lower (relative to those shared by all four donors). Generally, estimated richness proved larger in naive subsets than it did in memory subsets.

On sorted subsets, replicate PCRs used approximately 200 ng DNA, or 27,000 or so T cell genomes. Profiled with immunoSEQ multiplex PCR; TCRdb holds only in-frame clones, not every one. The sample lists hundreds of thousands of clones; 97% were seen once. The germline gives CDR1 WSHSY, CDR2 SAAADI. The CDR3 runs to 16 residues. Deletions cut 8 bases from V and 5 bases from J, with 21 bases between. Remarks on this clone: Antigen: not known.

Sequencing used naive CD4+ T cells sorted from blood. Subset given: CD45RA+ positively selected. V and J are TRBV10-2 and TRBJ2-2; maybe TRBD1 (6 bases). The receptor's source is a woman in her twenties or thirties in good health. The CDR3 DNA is TGCGCCAGCGGACAGACACGGCAAGCCGGGACCGGGGAGCTGTTTTTT. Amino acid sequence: CASGQTRQAGTGELFF.